Sequencing of this T cell receptor beta chain was carried out in a study of T cell responses to AZD1222 COVID-19 vaccine. TCRdb keeps only in-frame clones here, not all; method: immunoSEQ multiplex PCR. The sample has about 160,000 clones, approximately 90% seen once. The clonotype originates from an adult in good health. The sample here was peripheral blood, taken on day 0 of MenACWY control vaccination.

CDR3 bases: TGTGCCAGCAGCCTGGGGGGGGGCGGTTACACCGAGCAGTACTTC. It is translated as CASSLGGGGYTEQYF. This chain uses TRBV3-1 (or the pseudogene TRBV3-2) with TRBJ2-7; tentative D call: TRBD2 (7 bases). The ends were cut back, 4 bases at V and 6 bases at J, with 19 bases in the middle. Germline-derived CDR1 and CDR2 are LGHDT and YNNKEL (reference sequence). This CDR3 spans 15 amino acids.